This entry lists 18 T cell receptor beta chains sequenced from one sample in a study of blood T cell repertoires in COVID-19 (dated by TCRdb to 2018 to 2020). The receptor library was made with the immunoSEQ multiplex PCR assay. The immuneACCESS repertoire file appears here via TCRdb, limited to in-frame rearrangements. These files lack a portion of the clones; in checked studies, under half of the deficit traces to unresolved V genes, and the cause of the others is not known. In this sample the table shows hundreds of thousands of clones, around 88% of which occur a single time. The ten largest clones add up to around 5.8% of the sample. The sequenced material came from PBMCs or T cells enriched from blood (not recorded which). The source of these receptors is a woman in her forties who had recovered from COVID-19.

This sequence joins TRBV29-1 and TRBJ1-1; 7 bases line up with TRBD1. The CDR3 length is 15 residues. The V and J ends lost 5 bases and 2 bases, in that order; junction bases with no gene match: 11. Germline V CDR1 and CDR2: SQVTM, ANQGSEA. This CDR3 is CSVLKSDRPNTEAFF. The CDR3 coding sequence is TGCAGCGTTCTAAAATCGGACAGGCCAAACACTGAAGCTTTCTTT.

The rearrangement joins TRBV19 to TRBJ1-1; no reliable D call. The CDR3 is 13 residues long. The V gene's germline CDR1 is LNHDA and CDR2 SQIVND (reference sequence). The V end was cut by 3 bases, the J end by 4 bases, with 9 bases between. This CDR3 reads CASSIGVGTEAFF. The CDR3 region has the DNA TGTGCCAGTAGTATCGGGGTTGGCACTGAAGCTTTCTTT.

A single count supports this clone. The genes are TRBV7-9 and TRBJ2-3; TRBD2 agrees at 14 bases. Looked up from germline, CDR1 is SEHNR and CDR2 is FQNEAQ (reference sequence). Trimming removed 7 bases from V and 7 bases from J; junction bases left unmatched: 16. CDR3 length: 18 residues. Here the CDR3 DNA reads TGTGCCAGCATCCCTCCGTGGACTAGCGGGAGGATAGGGTATACGCAGTATTTT. Translation gives CASIPPWTSGRIGYTQYF.

The rearrangement uses TRBV28 and TRBJ1-2; D unresolved. Per the germline V gene, CDR1 is MDHEN and CDR2 is SYDVKM. This CDR3 is 16 amino acids long. V lost 5 bases, J lost 8 bases, and 24 bases lay in between. The CDR3 sequence is CASSPQAAMVRLGYTF. CDR3 bases: TGTGCCAGCAGTCCCCAGGCTGCAATGGTGCGATTGGGCTACACCTTC.

This sequence joins TRBV7-3 and TRBJ2-1, with TRBD2 matching 7 bases. The CDR3 contains 13 residues. V lost 4 bases and J lost 5; bases outside the gene matches: 2. The germline CDR1 and CDR2 sequences are SGHTA and FQGTGA. The CDR3 sequence is CASSWEGHNEQFF. The CDR3 bases are TGTGCCAGCAGCTGGGAGGGACACAATGAGCAGTTCTTC.

The CDR3 sequence: CASRGVGTGNTIYF. CDR3 nucleotides: TGTGCCAGCAGGGGAGTGGGGACTGGAAACACCATATATTTT. V gene TRBV28 combines with J gene TRBJ1-3; D ambiguous. V dropped 6 bases and J dropped 2 bases, with 11 bases sitting between them. The CDR3 spans 14 residues. The V gene's germline CDR1 is MDHEN and CDR2 SYDVKM.

This clone was seen only once. This chain connects TRBV11-3 to TRBJ2-1; 12 positions match TRBD2. This CDR3 spans 15 amino acids. The J segment lost 2 bases and the V segment lost 6 bases, leaving 2 bases of the junction unmatched. Germline CDR1 reads SGHNT; CDR2 reads YENEEA. CDR3 residues: CASSRTSGAYNEQFF. Written as DNA, the CDR3 is TGTGCCAGCAGTCGGACTAGCGGGGCCTACAATGAGCAGTTCTTC.

CDR3 sequence reads: CASSFQDGQPQHF. CDR3 DNA: TGTGCCAGCAGTTTTCAGGATGGTCAGCCCCAGCATTTT. The gene calls are TRBV12-3 or TRBV12-4 and TRBJ1-5; D gene uncertain. The CDR3 has 13 residues. The V end was cut by 3 bases, the J end by 6 bases, with 9 bases between.

The chain uses TRBV28 and TRBJ2-3; 12 nucleotides agree with TRBD2. Germline V gives CDR1 MDHEN, CDR2 SYDVKM. The CDR3 consists of 16 residues. V trimming: 5 bases; J trimming: 2 bases; junction bases outside the gene matches: 5. The CDR3 DNA sequence: TGTGCCAGCAGTGAACTAGCGGGAGGCCTCACAGATACGCAGTATTTT. This translates into CASSELAGGLTDTQYF.

CDR3 DNA: TGTGCCAGCTCACCACCGGGGCAGGGAAGCACAGATACGCAGTATTTT. It specifies CASSPPGQGSTDTQYF. The chain carries TRBV18 and TRBJ2-3, with D perhaps matching TRBD1 (5 bases). Trimming stripped 0 bases from V and 0 bases from J, with 10 bases between. CDR1 and CDR2 (germline): KGHSH, LQKENI. The CDR3 contains 16 residues.

This clone was detected only a few times. The chain joins TRBV9 to TRBJ2-1, with 8 bases identical to TRBD2. Germline V gene lookup returns CDR1 SGDLS and CDR2 YYNGEE. This CDR3 region has 16 residues. The trim removed 3 bases at V and 3 bases at J, leaving 8 bases unmatched. The CDR3 spells CASSGGLGALYNEQFF. CDR3 coding DNA: TGTGCCAGCAGCGGGGGACTAGGGGCACTCTACAATGAGCAGTTCTTC.

This clone has more than one count but fewer than ten. CDR3 loop: CASSLLSGNTEAFF. In DNA, the CDR3 is TGCGCCAGCAGCTTGCTGTCCGGGAACACTGAAGCTTTCTTT. V gene TRBV5-1 combines with J gene TRBJ1-1; unclear D gene. V dropped 1 base and J dropped 1 base, with 8 bases sitting between them. Germline V CDR1 and CDR2: SGHRS, YFSETQ. CDR3 size: 14 residues.

The genes are TRBV25-1 and TRBJ1-4, with TRBD1 identical over 8 bases. Germline V CDR1 and CDR2: MGHDK, SYGVNS. The CDR3 covers 17 residues. After removal of 3 bases from V and 2 bases from J, the junction contained 8 bases not matched to a gene. CDR3: CASSDPGQARTNEKLFF. The CDR3 region has the DNA TGTGCCAGCAGTGACCCGGGACAGGCGAGGACTAATGAAAAACTGTTTTTT. The full variable domain, in which reference TRBV25-1 and TRBJ1-4 provide the parts outside the CDR3, is EADIYQTPRYLVIGTGKKITLECSQTMGHDKMYWYQQDPGMELHLIHYSYGVNSTEKGDLSSESTVSRIRTEHFPLTLESARPSHTSQYLCASSDPGQARTNEKLFFGSGTQLSVL.

The rearrangement links TRBV27 to TRBJ1-1, with a possible D match to TRBD1 (6 bases). CDR1 is MNHEY, CDR2 SMNVEV, per germline (reference sequence). CDR3 length: 14 amino acids. Trimming stripped 6 bases from V and 3 bases from J, with 14 bases between. CDR3 loop: CASSPRGGYTEAFF. CDR3 in DNA: TGTGCCAGCAGCCCGAGGGGGGGGTACACTGAAGCTTTCTTT.

The rearrangement links TRBV6-5 to TRBJ2-2; D is uncertain. Trimming took off 6 bases at V and 6 bases at J, with 8 bases between the two ends. This CDR3 has 12 residues. The germline V gene encodes CDR1 MNHEY and CDR2 SVGAGI. As DNA, the CDR3 is TGTGCCAGCAGCCCCGTCGCCGGGGAGCTGTTTTTT. Its translation is CASSPVAGELFF.

This rearrangement joins TRBV9 to TRBJ2-7; 7 positions agree with TRBD1. The CDR3 has 15 residues. J was trimmed by 4 bases and V by 0 bases; bases with no gene match: 7. CDR1 SGDLS and CDR2 YYNGEE come from the germline V gene. The DNA of the CDR3 is TGTGCCAGCAGCGTAGCGACAGGGAAGGGGTACGAGCAGTACTTC. This gives the protein CASSVATGKGYEQYF.

The chain carries TRBV18 and TRBJ2-5; a possible D gene is TRBD2 (5 bases). This CDR3 is built from 17 residues. Trimming removed 3 bases from V and 3 bases from J, with 20 bases in between. Germline loops: CDR1 KGHSH, CDR2 LQKENI. For the CDR3, the DNA is TGTGCCAGCTCACCGGACCCCGCCCGGGATCTTAAAGAGACCCAGTACTTC. As protein: CASSPDPARDLKETQYF.

This rearrangement joins TRBV18 to TRBJ2-5; 13 nucleotides align to TRBD2. J gave up 4 bases and V 5 bases, and 7 bases lay outside the gene matches. CDR1 is KGHSH, CDR2 LQKENI, per germline. The CDR3 extends over 16 amino acids. This CDR3 reads CASSSRLAGGGETQYF. In DNA, the CDR3 is TGTGCCAGCTCATCTCGACTAGCGGGAGGTGGAGAGACCCAGTACTTC. The variable domain in full, completed from reference TRBV18 and TRBJ2-5, reads NAGVMQNPRHLVRRRGQEARLRCSPMKGHSHVYWYRQLPEEGLKFMVYLQKENIIDESGMPKERFSAEFPKEGPSILRIQQVVRGDSAAYFCASSSRLAGGGETQYFGPGTRLLVL.